This TCR beta chain was captured in a study of T-cell reconstitution after alpha-beta-depleted transplantation in children. Regarding the study as a whole: Where alpha-beta T cells came from about two months after transplant was reportedly several hundred expanded graft clones. In some patients, recipient T cells and intrathymic progenitors surviving conditioning explained high day-60 diversity. Newly made T cells mostly supplied T-cell counts and diversity one year after transplant.

CDR3 size: 16 residues. Germline CDR1 KGHDR, CDR2 SFDVKD. The trim removed 4 bases at V and 10 bases at J, leaving 6 bases unmatched. Library preparation (for TCRbeta) was performed with unique molecular identifiers. MiXCR, applied by TCRdb to the PCR reads, yields one record per CDR3 protein. There are 600,000 to 800,000 distinct CDR3 sequences in the sample; about an eighth occur only once, and 0.79% lies in the top ten. With regard to this clonotype: The antigen is undetermined.

The sequence was collected from a girl aged 2-10 years with congenital amegakaryocytic thrombocytopenia, due to receive a stem cell transplant. The chain employs TRBV24-1 and TRBJ2-1; the match to TRBD2 covers 16 bases. Specimen: PBMCs, collected before TCRalphabeta/CD19-depleted stem cell transplant. The CDR3 DNA follows: TGTGCCACCAGTGACCCGGGACTAGCGGGAGGGGAAGAGCAGTTCTTC. Its translation is CATSDPGLAGGEEQFF.